This TCR beta chain was profiled in a study of human T cells and chemical hapten exposure. Time point here: patch test 1, 2 weeks after DPC sensitization. Treatment noted: therapeutic diphenylcyclopropenone sensitization with weekly scalp DPC. Non-pregnant alopecia patients aged 18 to 70, suitable for DPC therapy. TCRdb passed the RACE reads through MiXCR, listing each CDR3 protein once. Altogether about 360,000 distinct CDR3 sequences are present, approximately 6.3% being singletons, with the ten largest covering approximately 8%. This clonotype was seen repeatedly, ten times or more. This receptor was obtained from a woman between 18 and 29 years old with alopecia areata. Some clones in this sample may be carry-over from other donors' samples. The sequencing here drew on whole blood, taken in connection with sensitization to the hapten diphenylcyclopropenone (DPC).

The chain's CDR3 is CASSVGGQAPNTGELFF. In DNA form, the CDR3 reads TGTGCCAGCAGCGTGGGGGGGCAAGCTCCGAACACCGGGGAGCTGTTTTTT. This rearrangement joins TRBV9 to TRBJ2-2, with a tentative D call TRBD2 (7 bases). Germline values: CDR1 SGDLS, CDR2 YYNGEE. This CDR3 spans 17 amino acids. Deletions cut 2 bases from V and 0 bases from J, with 14 bases between.